Detailed here is one T cell receptor beta chain. Its specificity is not known. This sample was taken from a study of long-term antiretroviral therapy in people with HIV. Regarding the study as a whole: Although diversity increased after ART, it remained lower than in transplant donor controls.

immunoSEQ v3.0 was run at survey level. Profiling relied on immunoSEQ multiplex PCR, and the TCRdb table lists in-frame clones only, not all of them. The sample lists about 48,000 clones; 84% were seen once. The CDR3 sequence is 13 residues long. Germline CDR1 reads MDHEN; CDR2 reads SYDVKM. Trimming at V came to 5 bases and at J to 0 bases, leaving 1 base not matched to a gene. The sequencing here drew on unsorted PBMCs, taken 0.8 years after starting antiretroviral therapy. The clonotype originates from a woman younger than 35 with HIV. This chain joins TRBV28 and TRBJ2-7, with TRBD2 identical over 7 bases. CDR3 in DNA: TGTGCCAGCAGTCCGGGAGGCTCCTACGAGCAGTACTTC. It specifies CASSPGGSYEQYF.